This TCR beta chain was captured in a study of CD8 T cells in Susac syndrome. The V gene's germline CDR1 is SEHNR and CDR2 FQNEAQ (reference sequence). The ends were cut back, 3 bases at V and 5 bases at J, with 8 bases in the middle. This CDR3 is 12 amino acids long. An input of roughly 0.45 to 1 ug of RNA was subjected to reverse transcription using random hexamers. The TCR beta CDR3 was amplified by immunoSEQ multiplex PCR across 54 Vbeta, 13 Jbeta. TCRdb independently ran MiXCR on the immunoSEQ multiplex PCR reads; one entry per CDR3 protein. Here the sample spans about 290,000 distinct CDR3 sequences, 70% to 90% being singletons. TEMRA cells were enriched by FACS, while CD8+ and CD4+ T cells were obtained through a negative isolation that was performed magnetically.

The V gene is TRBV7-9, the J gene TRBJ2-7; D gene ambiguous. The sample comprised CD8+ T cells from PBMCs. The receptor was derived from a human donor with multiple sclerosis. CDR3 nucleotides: TGTGCCAGCAGCTTGGGGTTCAACGAGCAGTACTTC. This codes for CASSLGFNEQYF. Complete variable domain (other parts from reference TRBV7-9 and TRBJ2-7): DTGVSQNPRHKITKRGQNVTFRCDPISEHNRLYWYRQTLGQGPEFLTYFQNEAQLEKSRLLSDRFSAERPKGSFSTLEIQRTEQGDSAMYLCASSLGFNEQYFGPGTRLTVT.